This T cell receptor beta chain was recorded in a study of cytomegalovirus exposure and HLA in healthy donors. Primers: 60 Vbeta forward and 13 Jbeta reverse. The assay was immunoSEQ multiplex PCR, and TCRdb's table has in-frame clones only and misses some. The data contain about 150,000 clones, approximately 83% of them singletons. Trimming stripped 3 bases from V and 1 base from J, with 12 bases between. Germline CDR1 KGHSH, CDR2 LQKENI. The length of the CDR3 is 15 residues. This receptor was obtained from a man in his forties or fifties in good health and CMV-seronegative. V and J are TRBV18 and TRBJ1-1; D perhaps matches TRBD1 (5 bases). The sample comprised PBMCs. The CDR3 region has the DNA TGTGCCAGCTCACCGCGGGGCCTTGGGAACACTGAAGCTTTCTTT. Its translation: CASSPRGLGNTEAFF.